This TCR beta chain stems from a study of cytomegalovirus exposure and HLA in healthy donors. The repertoire was sequenced with immunoSEQ multiplex PCR; TCRdb's copy has only in-frame clones and lacks some. This table holds some 230,000 clones, around 90% found once. The sequence derives from a young woman in good health and CMV-seronegative. The sequencing sample was made of PBMCs.

CDR3 coding DNA: TGCGCCAGCAGTGAGACCAGCGGCAGTAGCTCCTACAATGAGCAGTTCTTC. Translation gives CASSETSGSSSYNEQFF. This chain connects TRBV10-2 to TRBJ2-1, with D maybe TRBD2 (5 bases). The germline V and J ends were trimmed by 2 bases and 0 bases, with 14 bases remaining between them. This CDR3 spans 17 amino acids. Germline lookup yields CDR1 WSHSY and CDR2 SAAADI.